The 10 T cell receptor beta chains listed next were all sequenced from one sample in a study of Graves' ophthalmopathy and Graves' hyperthyroidism. The authors amplified TCR beta CDR3 regions from RNA transcripts. A first-round RT-PCR used HTBI primers, followed by a second-round multiplex PCR. TCRdb analysed the multiplex PCR reads with MiXCR anew, one entry per CDR3 protein. The sample consists of roughly 350,000 distinct CDR3 sequences, about a sixth of them appearing once. Sequenced input: peripheral blood. These receptors all stem from an adult woman with stable Graves' hyperthyroidism.

Many counts were recorded for this clonotype. The chain couples TRBV13 to TRBJ1-6; unclear D gene. CDR1 and CDR2 from the germline V gene are PRHDT and FYEKMQ (reference sequence). The V end was cut by 5 bases, the J end by 5 bases, with 10 bases between. The CDR3 consists of 14 residues. The CDR3 protein is CASSPREDNSPLHF. The CDR3 coding sequence is TGTGCCAGCAGCCCCCGAGAGGATAATTCACCCCTCCACTTT.

This clonotype has a count of ten or more. The V and J genes are TRBV18 and TRBJ1-1; D is uncertain. CDR1 KGHSH and CDR2 LQKENI come from the germline V gene. The CDR3 covers 13 residues. The V end lost 6 bases, the J end lost 1 base, and 9 bases lay between the germline ends. The chain's CDR3 is CASSEGTNTEAFF. The CDR3 bases are TGTGCCAGCTCCGAAGGTACGAACACTGAAGCTTTCTTT.

This clonotype has ten or more counts. The V and J genes are TRBV10-1 and TRBJ2-2; no clear D gene. This CDR3 region has 15 residues. The germline gives CDR1 WNHNN, CDR2 SYGVQD (reference sequence). V lost 3 bases and J 6 bases, leaving 14 bases between the germline ends. As DNA, the CDR3 is TGCGCCAGCAGTGATGAGGTGGGGTACGCCGGGGAGCTGTTTTTT. Translating it yields CASSDEVGYAGELFF.

This clonotype was counted at least ten times. This may be a read error, as it is one base from a much larger clone. The rearrangement uses TRBV28 and TRBJ2-5; D is uncertain. Germline V gene sequence: CDR1 MDHEN, CDR2 SYDVKM. CDR3 size: 11 residues. V was trimmed by 7 bases and J by 3 bases, leaving 6 bases between them. In DNA form, the CDR3 reads TGTGCCAGCAACAATGAAGAGACCCAGTACTTC. Translated, it gives CASNNEETQYF.

The chain couples TRBV5-1 to TRBJ2-7; 11 bases are shared with TRBD2. J was trimmed by 2 bases and V by 4 bases; bases with no gene match: 5. The CDR3 consists of 15 residues. Germline V gene lookup returns CDR1 SGHRS and CDR2 YFSETQ. The CDR3 coding sequence is TGCGCCAGCAGCGGGGGACTAGCGGAGACCTACGAGCAGTACTTC. Translation: CASSGGLAETYEQYF.

This clonotype was seen at least ten times. The CDR3 spells CASSGRTRGWLFF. The CDR3 bases are TGTGCCAGCAGCGGCCGGACTAGAGGGTGGCTGTTTTTT. The chain joins TRBV7-2 to TRBJ2-2; 7 bases are a match to TRBD2. This CDR3 has 13 residues. CDR1 and CDR2 from the germline V gene are SGHTA and FQGNSA. V dropped 5 bases and J dropped 13; count of bases not matched to a gene: 10.

This clonotype was found many times. The chain employs TRBV7-9 and TRBJ1-6; D is undetermined. The CDR3 consists of 11 residues. Germline CDR1 SEHNR, CDR2 FQNEAQ (reference sequence). Deletions cut 5 bases from V and 13 bases from J, with 9 bases between. The DNA of the CDR3 is TGTGCCAGCAGCGGCCTAGGGCCCCTCCACTTT. Encoded protein: CASSGLGPLHF.

This clonotype was counted many times. V is TRBV30 and J is TRBJ2-7, with 7 bases matching TRBD2. The CDR3 totals 14 residues. The germline CDR1 and CDR2 sequences are GTSNPN and SVGIG (reference sequence). With 4 bases clipped from V and 1 base from J, the junction kept 7 bases outside the gene matches. The CDR3 DNA sequence: TGTGCCTGGATTGGCGGGAGAGGGTCCTACGAGCAGTACTTC. Protein product: CAWIGGRGSYEQYF.

As to this clonotype: This may be a read error, as it is one base from a much larger clone. The chain links TRBV20-1 to TRBJ1-5, with D hard to call. CDR1 and CDR2 (germline): DFQATT, SNEGSKA (reference sequence). Trimming removed 3 bases from V and 0 bases from J, with 6 bases in between. CDR3 size: 13 residues. CDR3 DNA sequence: TGCAGTGCTAGGCGCTCTAGCAATCAGCCCCAGCATTTT. Translated, it gives CSARRSSNQPQHF.

At least ten counts were recorded for this clonotype. For the CDR3, the DNA is TGTGCCAGCAGCTTTAACTTGAACTATGGCTACACCTTC. Encoded protein: CASSFNLNYGYTF. This rearrangement joins TRBV7-9 to TRBJ1-2, with D hard to call. Germline CDR1 SEHNR, CDR2 FQNEAQ (reference sequence). V shed 3 bases and J shed 2 bases, with 7 bases lying between them. This CDR3 is 13 amino acids long.